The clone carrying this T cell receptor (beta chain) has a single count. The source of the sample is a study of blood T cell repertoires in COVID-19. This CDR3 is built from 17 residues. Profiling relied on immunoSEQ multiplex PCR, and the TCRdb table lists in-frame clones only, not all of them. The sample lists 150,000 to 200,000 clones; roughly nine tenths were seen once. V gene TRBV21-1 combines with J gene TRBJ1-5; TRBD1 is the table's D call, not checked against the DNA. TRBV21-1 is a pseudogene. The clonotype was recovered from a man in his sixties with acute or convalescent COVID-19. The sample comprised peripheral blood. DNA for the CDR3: TGTGCCAGCAGCTCCTCTCGCCCCCGGCAGGGCCGTCAGCCCCAGCATTTT. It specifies CASSSSRPRQGRQPQHF.